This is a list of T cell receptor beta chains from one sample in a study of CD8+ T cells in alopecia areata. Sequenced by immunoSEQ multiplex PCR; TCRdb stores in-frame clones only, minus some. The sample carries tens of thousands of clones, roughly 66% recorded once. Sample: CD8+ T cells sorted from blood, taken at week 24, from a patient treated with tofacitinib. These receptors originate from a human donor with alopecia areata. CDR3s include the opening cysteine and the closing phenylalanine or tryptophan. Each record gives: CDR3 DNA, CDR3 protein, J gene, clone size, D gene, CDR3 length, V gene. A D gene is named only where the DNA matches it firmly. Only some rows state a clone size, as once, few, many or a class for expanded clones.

TGTGCCAGCAGTTACTTGCCGACTAGCGGGAGGGAAGGTACGCAGTATTTT	CASSYLPTSGREGTQYF	TRBJ2-3	NA	TRBD2	17	TRBV6-7
TGTGCCTGGAGGGAGAGGGGTGACCAAGAGACCCAGTACTTC	CAWRERGDQETQYF	TRBJ2-5	NA	NA	14	TRBV30
TGTGCCAGCAGCTTGCCCGGCAGGGTCACAGATACGCAGTATTTT	CASSLPGRVTDTQYF	TRBJ2-3	NA	NA	15	TRBV7-2
TGTGCCAGCAGCTCAGAGCGGGATCAGTTCTTC	CASSSERDQFF	TRBJ2-1	NA	TRBD2	11	TRBV11-2
TGCAGCGTTGCCCCAGGACAGGGAAGCGACACTGAAGCTTTCTTT	CSVAPGQGSDTEAFF	TRBJ1-1	NA	TRBD1	15	TRBV29-1
TGTGCCAGCAAGGCCCGGGAGACGAACTACGAGCAGTACTTC	CASKARETNYEQYF	TRBJ2-7	NA	NA	14	TRBV28
TGCGCCAGCAGCCAAGGATCCGCAGGAAACATTCAGTACTTC	CASSQGSAGNIQYF	TRBJ2-4	NA	NA	14	TRBV4-1
TGTGCCAGCAGCGGAAAGATGGGACAGGGACACGAGACCCAGTACTTC	CASSGKMGQGHETQYF	TRBJ2-5	few	TRBD1	16	TRBV7-9
TGTGCCAGCAGTTACTTAGGGGGTAGGGACACTGAAGCTTTCTTT	CASSYLGGRDTEAFF	TRBJ1-1	few	NA	15	TRBV6-5
TGCGCCAGCAGCCAACAGAGGACAGGGCTAAGCTCCTACAATGAGCAGTTCTTC	CASSQQRTGLSSYNEQFF	TRBJ2-1	NA	TRBD1	18	TRBV4-1
TGCAGTGCCCCCCAGAACTACGAGCAGTACTTC	CSAPQNYEQYF	TRBJ2-7	NA	NA	11	TRBV20-1
TGTGCCAGCAGCTTAGGGCGGGGGTCCTACAATGAGCAGTTCTTC	CASSLGRGSYNEQFF	TRBJ2-1	NA	TRBD2	15	TRBV13
TGCAGCGCCCTTTGGCAGAACTCCTACAATGAGCAGTTCTTC	CSALWQNSYNEQFF	TRBJ2-1	NA	NA	14	TRBV29-1
TGTGCCAGCAGCTTACTAGCGGGAGCATCAGATACGCAGTATTTT	CASSLLAGASDTQYF	TRBJ2-3	NA	TRBD2	15	TRBV7-2
TGTGCCAGCAGTTTATCCGGGGGGCGGAACCAACCCTCGTTCATGAACACTGAAGCTTTCTTT	CASSLSGGRNQPSFMNTEAFF	TRBJ1-1	few	NA	21	TRBV28
TGTGCCAGCAGCTTGGAAGGGGGTGAGCAGTTCTTC	CASSLEGGEQFF	TRBJ2-1	NA	NA	12	TRBV5-4
TGTGCCAGCGGGCCCACTAGCGGGAGGGATCAAGAGACCCAGTACTTC	CASGPTSGRDQETQYF	TRBJ2-5	NA	TRBD2	16	TRBV25-1
TGCGCCAGCAGCTTCCGACTAGCGGGAGGCTACGAGCAGTACTTC	CASSFRLAGGYEQYF	TRBJ2-7	NA	TRBD2	15	TRBV5-1
TGTGCCAGCAGTTACCGGGACAACCCTACGGGAGAGCAGTACTTC	CASSYRDNPTGEQYF	TRBJ2-7	NA	NA	15	TRBV27
TGCGCCAGCAGCCACGTGGGGGTCACGGAAAAACTGTTTTTT	CASSHVGVTEKLFF	TRBJ1-4	NA	NA	14	TRBV4-1
TGTGCCAGCAGCCAATGGGGAAACACCGGGGAGCTGTTTTTT	CASSQWGNTGELFF	TRBJ2-2	NA	NA	14	TRBV7-9
TGTGCCAGCAGCTCGACTAGCGGGGGTTCCTACGAGCAGTACTTC	CASSSTSGGSYEQYF	TRBJ2-7	NA	TRBD2	15	TRBV13
TGTGCCAGCAGTCCGGACAGGGGAGCCTACGAGCAGTACTTC	CASSPDRGAYEQYF	TRBJ2-7	NA	TRBD1	14	TRBV6-5
TGTGCCAGCAGCCGACAGGGGGACTACAATGAGCAGTTCTTC	CASSRQGDYNEQFF	TRBJ2-1	many	TRBD1	14	TRBV11-2
TGTGCCAGCAGTCCCCAGACAGGGGGCAGTGGGGCCAACGTCCTGACTTTC	CASSPQTGGSGANVLTF	TRBJ2-6	few	TRBD1	17	TRBV27
TGCGCCAGCAGCTTCGTGGACAGGCCGGAGGAGACCCAGTACTTC	CASSFVDRPEETQYF	TRBJ2-5	few	TRBD1	15	TRBV5-1
TGCGCCAGCAGCCAAGATGAAGAGCGAACTAAGCAGTTCTTC	CASSQDEERTKQFF	TRBJ2-1	many	NA	14	TRBV4-1
TGCGCCAGCAGCCCCACGGGACTTTATTATGGCTACACCTTC	CASSPTGLYYGYTF	TRBJ1-2	once	NA	14	TRBV5-1
TGTGCCAGCAGAAAACAGGGGAGAGAGAACATTCAGTACTTC	CASRKQGRENIQYF	TRBJ2-4	NA	TRBD1	14	TRBV27
TGTGCCAGCACCACCGAGGCAGCTAACTATGGCTACACCTTC	CASTTEAANYGYTF	TRBJ1-2	NA	NA	14	TRBV7-9
TGTGCCAGCAGTTTATTTGCAGGGACCGCTGGGGCCAACGTCCTGACTTTC	CASSLFAGTAGANVLTF	TRBJ2-6	NA	NA	17	TRBV27
TGCAGCGACGACAGGGGGTATGGCTACACCTTC	CSDDRGYGYTF	TRBJ1-2	NA	TRBD1	11	TRBV29-1
TGTGCCAGCAGCCCCGGGGGGCCTAACGCTGGGGAGCAGTACTTC	CASSPGGPNAGEQYF	TRBJ2-7	NA	NA	15	TRBV7-8
TGTGCCAGCAGCGTAGTCGGGACAGGACTCTATGGCTACACCTTC	CASSVVGTGLYGYTF	TRBJ1-2	NA	TRBD1	15	TRBV9
TGTGCCAGCAGCGATCCCCTTATGTGGAATGAGCAGTTCTTC	CASSDPLMWNEQFF	TRBJ2-1	NA	NA	14	TRBV7-2
TGCGCCAGCAGCCAAGTCTTCAGCGGGGGGGATTCCTACGAGCAGTACTTC	CASSQVFSGGDSYEQYF	TRBJ2-7	NA	TRBD2	17	TRBV4-1
TGTGCCAGCAGCAAAGATCAGGGGAACCGCTATGGCTACACCTTC	CASSKDQGNRYGYTF	TRBJ1-2	few	NA	15	TRBV21-1
TGCGCCAGCAGCACACGGACTAGCGGAGAAGATTTATCCTACGAGCAGTACTTC	CASSTRTSGEDLSYEQYF	TRBJ2-7	NA	TRBD2	18	TRBV5-1
TGTGCCAGCAGCATACTAGCGGGATACTACAATGAGCAGTTCTTC	CASSILAGYYNEQFF	TRBJ2-1	few	TRBD2	15	TRBV6-6
TGTGCCAGCAGTTTCCCACTAGCGGCCTCCTACAATGAGCAGTTCTTC	CASSFPLAASYNEQFF	TRBJ2-1	NA	TRBD2	16	TRBV28